This TCR beta chain was identified during a study of OX40 agonist ivuxolimab in advanced cancers. Study-wide findings and caveats: Those patients achieving a partial response at 0.1-3.0 mg/kg showed among the lowest clonal expansion. Researchers did not determine the expanded peripheral T cells' antigen specificity.

The CDR3 totals 13 residues. Per the germline V gene, CDR1 is MNHEY and CDR2 is SVGAGI. J was trimmed by 2 bases and V by 8 bases; bases with no gene match: 5. About this clone itself: What it binds is not known.

Sequenced by immunoSEQ multiplex PCR; TCRdb stores in-frame clones only, minus some. The table has about 69,000 clones, 85% to 90% seen once. The sequence was collected from an adult with an advanced solid tumor such as melanoma, head and neck, liver or kidney cancer. V is TRBV6-5 and J is TRBJ2-7, with 8 positions matching TRBD2. The sequenced sample was CD4+ or CD8+ T cells sorted from blood, obtained in a trial of the OX40 agonist ivuxolimab. The CDR3 sequence is CASSRGETYEQYF. In DNA form, the CDR3 reads TGTGCCAGCTCGCGGGGGGAGACCTACGAGCAGTACTTC.